The rows below give T cell receptor beta chains drawn from one sample of a study of blood T cell repertoires in COVID-19. This table comes from immunoSEQ multiplex PCR, and its TCRdb copy is limited to in-frame clones, with some not included. The table records about 200,000 clones, about 86% of them present only once. Input material: peripheral blood. The source is a woman in her 70s with acute or convalescent COVID-19. The CDR3 runs from the conserved cysteine through the conserved F or W. The D gene is left open where the match is weak. Size is omitted from some rows. Given values are once, few, many or a class for expanded clones.

CDR3: CASSPQGVNTEAFF; DNA: TGTGCCAGCAGCCCACAGGGGGTGAACACTGAAGCTTTCTTT; D: TRBD1; size: NA; V: TRBV7-8; J: TRBJ1-1; length: 14
CDR3: CASSLRRGDEQFF; DNA: TGTGCCAGCAGCTTGAGGAGGGGCGATGAGCAGTTCTTC; D: NA; size: NA; V: TRBV13; J: TRBJ2-1; length: 13
CDR3: CASSRTQYEQYF; DNA: TGTGCCAGCAGCCGGACACAGTACGAGCAGTACTTC; D: NA; size: NA; V: TRBV11-2; J: TRBJ2-7; length: 12
CDR3: CASSLLRGEAFF; DNA: TGTGCCAGCAGTTTACTAAGGGGTGAAGCTTTCTTT; D: NA; size: few; V: TRBV12-3/TRBV12-4; J: TRBJ1-1; length: 12
CDR3: CAVTTLGTDTQYF; DNA: TGTGCCGTAACTACGCTCGGCACAGATACGCAGTATTTT; D: NA; size: NA; V: TRBV6-5; J: TRBJ2-3; length: 13
CDR3: CATSRDGGSPQHF; DNA: TGTGCCACCAGCAGAGATGGGGGGTCCCCCCAGCATTTT; D: NA; size: NA; V: TRBV15; J: TRBJ1-5; length: 13
CDR3: CASSYTGGNEKLFF; DNA: TGCGCCAGCAGCTATACAGGAGGGAATGAAAAACTGTTTTTT; D: NA; size: NA; V: TRBV5-1; J: TRBJ1-4; length: 14
CDR3: CASSLQRGNTGELFF; DNA: TGTGCCAGCAGCCTCCAGCGGGGTAACACCGGGGAGCTGTTTTTT; D: TRBD2; size: NA; V: TRBV7-2; J: TRBJ2-2; length: 15
CDR3: CASSSSGRGYNEQFF; DNA: TGTGCCAGCAGTTCTAGCGGGCGAGGCTACAATGAGCAGTTCTTC; D: TRBD2; size: few; V: TRBV6-5; J: TRBJ2-1; length: 15
CDR3: CASSFWEGEVKLGYTF; DNA: TGTGCCAGCAGCTTTTGGGAGGGGGAAGTTAAGCTTGGCTACACCTTC; D: NA; size: NA; V: TRBV5-6; J: TRBJ1-2; length: 16
CDR3: CASSTDRGEKLFF; DNA: TGTGCCAGCTCCACGGACAGGGGTGAAAAACTGTTTTTT; D: TRBD1; size: NA; V: TRBV18; J: TRBJ1-4; length: 13
CDR3: CASSLTSGGIGTGELFF; DNA: TGTGCCAGCAGCTTAACGTCTGGCGGGATAGGCACCGGGGAGCTGTTTTTT; D: NA; size: once; V: TRBV7-3; J: TRBJ2-2; length: 17
CDR3: CASGRSGNNQPQHF; DNA: TGTGCCAGCGGACGCTCAGGGAACAATCAGCCCCAGCATTTT; D: NA; size: NA; V: TRBV6-5; J: TRBJ1-5; length: 14
CDR3: CASSLALRAGGNEQFF; DNA: TGTGCCAGCAGCTTAGCATTGAGGGCGGGAGGGAATGAGCAGTTCTTC; D: TRBD2; size: NA; V: TRBV7-2; J: TRBJ2-1; length: 16
CDR3: CSGGASFNEKLFF; DNA: TGCAGCGGTGGAGCCAGTTTTAATGAAAAACTGTTTTTT; D: NA; size: NA; V: TRBV29-1; J: TRBJ1-4; length: 13
CDR3: CAISGYSSGNEQFF; DNA: TGTGCCATCAGTGGATACTCTAGCGGTAATGAGCAGTTCTTC; D: TRBD2; size: NA; V: TRBV10-3; J: TRBJ2-1; length: 14
CDR3: CASSFQRNSPLHF; DNA: TGTGCCAGCAGCTTTCAGCGAAATTCACCCCTCCACTTT; D: NA; size: NA; V: TRBV11-2; J: TRBJ1-6; length: 13
CDR3: CASSDSGTGDTEAFF; DNA: TGTGCCAGCAGTGACTCCGGGACAGGGGACACTGAAGCTTTCTTT; D: TRBD1; size: NA; V: TRBV6-4; J: TRBJ1-1; length: 15
CDR3: CATSTLTGEYGYTF; DNA: TGTGCCACCAGCACATTAACAGGGGAGTATGGCTACACCTTC; D: TRBD1; size: NA; V: TRBV15; J: TRBJ1-2; length: 14
CDR3: CASSERVQAGVNTEAFF; DNA: TGTGCCAGCAGTGAGAGGGTACAGGCGGGAGTGAACACTGAAGCTTTCTTT; D: NA; size: NA; V: TRBV2; J: TRBJ1-1; length: 17
CDR3: CSVEGSQETQYF; DNA: TGCAGCGTTGAAGGTAGTCAAGAGACCCAGTACTTC; D: NA; size: NA; V: TRBV29-1; J: TRBJ2-5; length: 12
CDR3: CASSPGTSGRNLVDTQYF; DNA: TGTGCCAGCAGCCCGGGGACTAGCGGGAGAAACCTAGTGGATACGCAGTATTTT; D: TRBD2; size: once; V: TRBV11-3; J: TRBJ2-3; length: 18
CDR3: CASKELGNYGYTF; DNA: TGTGCCAGCAAAGAACTAGGGAACTATGGCTACACCTTC; D: NA; size: NA; V: TRBV6-5; J: TRBJ1-2; length: 13